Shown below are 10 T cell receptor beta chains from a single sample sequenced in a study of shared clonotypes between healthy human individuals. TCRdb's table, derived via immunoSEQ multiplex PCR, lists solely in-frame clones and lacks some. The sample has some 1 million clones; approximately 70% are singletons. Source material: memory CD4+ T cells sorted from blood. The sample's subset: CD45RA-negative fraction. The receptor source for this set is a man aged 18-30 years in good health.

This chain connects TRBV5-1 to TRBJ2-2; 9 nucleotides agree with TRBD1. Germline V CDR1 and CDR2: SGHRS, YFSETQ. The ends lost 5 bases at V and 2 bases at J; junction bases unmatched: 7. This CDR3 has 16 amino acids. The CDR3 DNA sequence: TGCGCCAGCAGTTTTAACAGGGGGCCAAACACCGGGGAGCTGTTTTTT. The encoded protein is CASSFNRGPNTGELFF.

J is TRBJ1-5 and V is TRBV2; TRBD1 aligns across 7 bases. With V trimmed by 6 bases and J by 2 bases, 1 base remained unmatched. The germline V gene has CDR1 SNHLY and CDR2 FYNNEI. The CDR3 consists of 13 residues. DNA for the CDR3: TGTGCCAGCAGCGGGACAGGCAATCAGCCCCAGCATTTT. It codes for CASSGTGNQPQHF. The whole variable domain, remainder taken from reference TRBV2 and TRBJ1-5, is EPEVTQTPSHQVTQMGQEVILRCVPISNHLYFYWYRQILGQKVEFLVSFYNNEISEKSEIFDDQFSVERPDGSNFTLKIRSTKLEDSAMYFCASSGTGNQPQHFGDGTRLSIL.

The CDR3 sequence: CASNGKWDTEAFF. DNA for the CDR3: TGTGCCAGCAACGGCAAATGGGACACTGAAGCTTTCTTT. The chain joins TRBV6-1 to TRBJ1-1; D unclear. The CDR3 is made up of 13 amino acids. Germline-derived CDR1 and CDR2 are MNHNS and SASEGT. Trimming took off 7 bases at V and 3 bases at J, with 12 bases between the two ends.

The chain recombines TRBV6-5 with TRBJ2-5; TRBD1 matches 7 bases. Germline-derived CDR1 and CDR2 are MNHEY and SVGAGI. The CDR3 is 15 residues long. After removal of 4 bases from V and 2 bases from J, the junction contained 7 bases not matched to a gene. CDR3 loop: CASSSTGPTQETQYF. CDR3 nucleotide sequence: TGTGCCAGCAGTTCGACAGGGCCTACACAAGAGACCCAGTACTTC.

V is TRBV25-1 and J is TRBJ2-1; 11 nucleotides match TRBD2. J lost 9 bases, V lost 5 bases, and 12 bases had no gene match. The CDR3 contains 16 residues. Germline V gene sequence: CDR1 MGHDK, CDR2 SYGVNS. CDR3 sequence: CASSSLAGGRLGEQFF. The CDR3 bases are TGTGCCAGCAGTTCTTTAGCGGGAGGGCGGTTGGGTGAGCAGTTCTTC.

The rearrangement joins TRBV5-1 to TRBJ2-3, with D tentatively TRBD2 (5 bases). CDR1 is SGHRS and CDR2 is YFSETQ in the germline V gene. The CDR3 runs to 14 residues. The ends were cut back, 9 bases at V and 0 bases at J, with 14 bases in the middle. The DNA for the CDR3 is TGCGCCACCAGGACTTCCCTTAGCACAGATACGCAGTATTTT. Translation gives CATRTSLSTDTQYF.

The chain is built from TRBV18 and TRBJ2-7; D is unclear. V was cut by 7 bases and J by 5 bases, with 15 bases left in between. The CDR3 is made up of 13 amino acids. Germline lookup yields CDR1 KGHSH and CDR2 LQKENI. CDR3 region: CASYTPEVHEQYF. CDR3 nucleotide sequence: TGTGCCAGCTACACGCCCGAGGTTCACGAGCAGTACTTC.

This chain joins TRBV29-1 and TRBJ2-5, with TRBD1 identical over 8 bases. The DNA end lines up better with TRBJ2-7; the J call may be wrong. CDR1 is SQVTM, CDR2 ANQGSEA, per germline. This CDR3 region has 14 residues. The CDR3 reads CSVQEGTGGYEQYF. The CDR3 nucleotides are TGCAGCGTCCAAGAGGGGACAGGCGGCTACGAGCAGTACTTC.

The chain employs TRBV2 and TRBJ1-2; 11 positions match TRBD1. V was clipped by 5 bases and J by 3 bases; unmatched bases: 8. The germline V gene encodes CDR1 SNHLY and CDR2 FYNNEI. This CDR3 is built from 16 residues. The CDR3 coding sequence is TGTGCCAGCAGTTCTCCGGGACAGGGGGTCGACTATGGCTACACCTTC. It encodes CASSSPGQGVDYGYTF.

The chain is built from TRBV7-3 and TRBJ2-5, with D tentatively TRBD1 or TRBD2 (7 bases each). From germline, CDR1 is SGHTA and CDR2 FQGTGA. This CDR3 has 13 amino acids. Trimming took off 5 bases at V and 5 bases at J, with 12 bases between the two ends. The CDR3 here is CASSRQGGETQYF. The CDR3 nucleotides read TGTGCCAGCAGCCGACAGGGAGGGGAGACCCAGTACTTC.